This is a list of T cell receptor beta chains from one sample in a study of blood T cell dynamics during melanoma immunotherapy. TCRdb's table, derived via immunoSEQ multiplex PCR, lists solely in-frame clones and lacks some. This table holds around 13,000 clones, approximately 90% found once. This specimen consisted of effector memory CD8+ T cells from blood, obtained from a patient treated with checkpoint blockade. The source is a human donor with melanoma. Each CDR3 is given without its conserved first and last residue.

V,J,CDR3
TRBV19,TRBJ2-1,ASVAGAGYNEQF
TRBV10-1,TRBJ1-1,ASSDEGRHEAF
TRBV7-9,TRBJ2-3,ASSPPEASGRRRADTQY
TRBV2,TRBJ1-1,ASSGGQVRNTEAF
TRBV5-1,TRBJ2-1,ASEPGTGGFYEQF
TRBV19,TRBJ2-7,ASSVGLADYEQY
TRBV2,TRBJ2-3,ASSPGTSGRAGVDTQY
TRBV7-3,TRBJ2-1,ASSLGDNEQF
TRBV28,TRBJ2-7,ASSFWGVEQY
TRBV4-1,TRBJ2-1,ASSQGGGAYNEQF
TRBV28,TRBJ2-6,ASSLAYHSGANVLT
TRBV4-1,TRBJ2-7,ASSQDLTSGSVEQY
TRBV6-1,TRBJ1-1,ASRNGVAAF
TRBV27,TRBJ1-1,ASSFTGGTEAF
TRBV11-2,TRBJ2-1,ASSFYSDRVNEQF
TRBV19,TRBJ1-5,ASTRTGISNQPQH
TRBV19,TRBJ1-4,ASSQVGGDEKLF
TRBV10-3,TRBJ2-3,AIRYGEKDPDTQY
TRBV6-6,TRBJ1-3,ASSYSDREGDTIY
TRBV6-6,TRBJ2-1,ASSYWWQDPGNEQF
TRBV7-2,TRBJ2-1,ASSLKWKGSLTNEQF
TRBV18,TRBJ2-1,ASSLGLEQF
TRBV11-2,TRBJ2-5,ASSSQGAEETQY
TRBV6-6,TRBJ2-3,ASTGQGAAVDTQY
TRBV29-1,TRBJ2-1,SDGLAGVDEQF
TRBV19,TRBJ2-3,ARILAGTISTDTQY
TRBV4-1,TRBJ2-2,ASSQDKNTGELF
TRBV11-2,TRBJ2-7,ASSSPGTASMYEQY
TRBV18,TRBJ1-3,ASSPFRQQGPSGNTIY
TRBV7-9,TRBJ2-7,ASSEEGQASYEQY
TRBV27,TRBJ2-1,ASSLAPGLYNEQF
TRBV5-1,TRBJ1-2,ASSYRDRALGYGYT
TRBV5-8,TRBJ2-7,ASSPGSFSYEQY
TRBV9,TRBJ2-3,ASSVQREISDTQY
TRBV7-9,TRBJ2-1,SSFKLAGAQF
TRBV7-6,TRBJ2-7,ASSQTGAKGDEQY
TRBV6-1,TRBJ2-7,ASSARQLYEQY
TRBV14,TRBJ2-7,ASSQETGGFYEQY
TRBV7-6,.,ASSLTDYEQY
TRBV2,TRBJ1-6,ASSERDPRSSYNSPLH
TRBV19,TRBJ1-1,ASTQQGTEAF
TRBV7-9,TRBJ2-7,ASSFGTPSYEQY